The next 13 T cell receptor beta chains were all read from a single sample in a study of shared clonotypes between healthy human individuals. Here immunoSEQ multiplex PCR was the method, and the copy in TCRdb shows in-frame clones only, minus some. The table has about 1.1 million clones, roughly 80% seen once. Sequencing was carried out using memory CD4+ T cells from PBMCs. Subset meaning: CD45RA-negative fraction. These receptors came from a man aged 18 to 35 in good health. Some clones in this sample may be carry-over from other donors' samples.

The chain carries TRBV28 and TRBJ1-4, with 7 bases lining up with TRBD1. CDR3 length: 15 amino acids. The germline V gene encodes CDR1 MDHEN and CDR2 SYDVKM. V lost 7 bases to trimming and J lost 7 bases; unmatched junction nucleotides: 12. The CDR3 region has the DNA TGTGCCAGCACCTCTTTATGGGGACAGCTTGAAAAACTGTTTTTT. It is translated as CASTSLWGQLEKLFF.

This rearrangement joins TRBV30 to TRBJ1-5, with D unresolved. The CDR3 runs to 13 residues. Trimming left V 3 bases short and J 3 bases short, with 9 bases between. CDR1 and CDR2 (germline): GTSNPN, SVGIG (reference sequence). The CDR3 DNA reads TGTGCCTGGAGACCGGATAACAATCAGCCCCAGCATTTT. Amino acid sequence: CAWRPDNNQPQHF. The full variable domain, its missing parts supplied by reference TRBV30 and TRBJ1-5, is SQTIHQWPATLVQPVGSPLSLECTVEGTSNPNLYWYRQAAGRGLQLLFYSVGIGQISSEVPQNLSASRPQDRQFILSSKKLLLSDSGFYLCAWRPDNNQPQHFGDGTRLSIL.

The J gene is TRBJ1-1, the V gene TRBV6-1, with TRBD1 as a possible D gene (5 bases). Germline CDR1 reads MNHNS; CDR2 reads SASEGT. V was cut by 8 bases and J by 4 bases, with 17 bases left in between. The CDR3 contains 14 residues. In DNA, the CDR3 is TGTGCCAGCGATAGAGGGACCGGGGCCACTGAAGCTTTCTTT. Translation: CASDRGTGATEAFF.

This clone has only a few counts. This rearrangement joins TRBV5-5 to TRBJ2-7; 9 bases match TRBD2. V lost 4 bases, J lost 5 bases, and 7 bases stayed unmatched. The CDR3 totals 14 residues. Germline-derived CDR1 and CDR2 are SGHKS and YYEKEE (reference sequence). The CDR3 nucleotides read TGTGCCAGCAGCGTTAATAGCGGGAGAAACGAGCAGTACTTC. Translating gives CASSVNSGRNEQYF.

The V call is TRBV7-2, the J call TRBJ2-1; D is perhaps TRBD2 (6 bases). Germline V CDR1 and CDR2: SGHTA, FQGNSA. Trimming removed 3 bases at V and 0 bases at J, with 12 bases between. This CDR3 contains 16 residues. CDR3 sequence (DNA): TGTGCCAGCAGCTTCGGGACTGCCATCTCCTACAATGAGCAGTTCTTC. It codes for CASSFGTAISYNEQFF. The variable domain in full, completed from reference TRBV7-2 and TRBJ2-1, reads GAGVSQSPSNKVTEKGKDVELRCDPISGHTALYWYRQSLGQGLEFLIYFQGNSAPDKSGLPSDRFSAERTGGSVSTLTIQRTQQEDSAVYLCASSFGTAISYNEQFFGPGTRLTVL.

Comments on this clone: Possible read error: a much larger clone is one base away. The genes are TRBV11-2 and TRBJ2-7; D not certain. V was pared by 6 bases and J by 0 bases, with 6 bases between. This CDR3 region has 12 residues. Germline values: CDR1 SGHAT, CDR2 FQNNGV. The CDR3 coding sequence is TGTGCCAGCAGGAAAAGCTCCTACGAGCAGTACTTC. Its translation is CASRKSSYEQYF.

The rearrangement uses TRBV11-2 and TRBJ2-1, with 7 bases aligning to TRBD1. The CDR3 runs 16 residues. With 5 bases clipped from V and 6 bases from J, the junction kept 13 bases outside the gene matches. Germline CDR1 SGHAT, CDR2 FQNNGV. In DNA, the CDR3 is TGTGCCAGCAGCACCATCGACAGGGCCTTTATCAATGAGCAGTTCTTC. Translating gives CASSTIDRAFINEQFF.

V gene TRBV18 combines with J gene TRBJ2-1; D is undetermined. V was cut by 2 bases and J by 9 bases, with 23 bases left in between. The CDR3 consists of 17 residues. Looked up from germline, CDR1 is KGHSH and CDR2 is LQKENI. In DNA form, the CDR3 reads TGTGCCAGCTCACCAAACGTTCTCCTCACAGCCCCCCGTGAGCAGTTCTTC. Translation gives CASSPNVLLTAPREQFF.

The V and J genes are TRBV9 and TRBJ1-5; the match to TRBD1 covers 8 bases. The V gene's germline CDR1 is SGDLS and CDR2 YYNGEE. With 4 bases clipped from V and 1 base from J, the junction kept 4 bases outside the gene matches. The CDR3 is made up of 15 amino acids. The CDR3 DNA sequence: TGTGCCAGCAGCCTACAGGGGGGAAGCAATCAGCCCCAGCATTTT. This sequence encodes CASSLQGGSNQPQHF.

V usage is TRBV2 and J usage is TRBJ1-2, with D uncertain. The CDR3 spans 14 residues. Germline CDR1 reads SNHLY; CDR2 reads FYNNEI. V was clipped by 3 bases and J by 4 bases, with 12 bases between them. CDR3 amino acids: CASSEEAFTYGYTF. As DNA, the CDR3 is TGTGCCAGCAGTGAGGAGGCTTTTACCTATGGCTACACCTTC.

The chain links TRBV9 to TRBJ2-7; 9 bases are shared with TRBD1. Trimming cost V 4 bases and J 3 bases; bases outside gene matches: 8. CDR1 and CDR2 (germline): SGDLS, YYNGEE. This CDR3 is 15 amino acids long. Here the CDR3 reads CASSPGGTGYYEQYF. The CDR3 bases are TGTGCCAGCAGCCCTGGGGGGACAGGGTACTACGAGCAGTACTTC.

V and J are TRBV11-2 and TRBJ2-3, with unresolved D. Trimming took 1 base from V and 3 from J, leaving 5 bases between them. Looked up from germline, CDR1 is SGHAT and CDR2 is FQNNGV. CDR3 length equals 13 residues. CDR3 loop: CASSLGRTDTQYF. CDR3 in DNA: TGTGCCAGCAGCTTAGGGCGAACAGATACGCAGTATTTT.

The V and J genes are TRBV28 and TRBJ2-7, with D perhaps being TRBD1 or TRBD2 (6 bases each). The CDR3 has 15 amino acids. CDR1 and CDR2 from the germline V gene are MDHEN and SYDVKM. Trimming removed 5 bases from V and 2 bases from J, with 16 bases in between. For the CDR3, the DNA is TGTGCCAGCAGTCTCTGGGGGGCAGGAACCTACGAGCAGTACTTC. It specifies CASSLWGAGTYEQYF.